The 16 T cell receptor beta chains below come from one sample, sequenced in a study of T-cell reconstitution after alpha-beta-depleted transplantation in children. Preparation of the TCRbeta library was carried out with unique molecular identifiers. TCRdb independently ran MiXCR on the PCR reads; one entry per CDR3 protein. The data contain hundreds of thousands of distinct CDR3 sequences, around 14% of them seen just once; the ten biggest clones take up about 0.79%. The sequenced sample was PBMCs, obtained before TCRalphabeta/CD19-depleted stem cell transplant. These receptor sequences come from a girl aged 2 to 10 with congenital amegakaryocytic thrombocytopenia, due to receive a stem cell transplant.

This clonotype was seen a handful of times. The chain combines TRBV30 with TRBJ2-1; 7 nucleotides line up with TRBD2. This CDR3 region has 19 residues. V lost 2 bases and J lost 8; bases outside the gene matches: 24. Germline V gene sequence: CDR1 GTSNPN, CDR2 SVGIG (reference sequence). The CDR3 region has the DNA TGTGCCTGGAGTCAATCAGGGAGCGGGACCGAATATGTGAGGGATGAGCAGTTCTTC. This encodes CAWSQSGSGTEYVRDEQFF.

The rearrangement joins TRBV20-1 to TRBJ2-7; D may correspond to TRBD1 or TRBD2 (5 bases each). Trimming removed 0 bases at V and 5 bases at J, with 14 bases between. CDR1 is DFQATT and CDR2 is SNEGSKA in the germline V gene (reference sequence). This CDR3 is 14 amino acids long. CDR3 nucleotides: TGCAGTGCTAGAGATATGAGAGGGACCGACGAGCAGTACTTC. It is translated as CSARDMRGTDEQYF.

This clonotype was picked up a small number of times. V and J are TRBV20-1 and TRBJ2-5, with 10 bases that match TRBD2. This CDR3 is 13 amino acids long. Losses at the gene ends were 3 bases for V and 9 bases for J; bases not matched to a gene: 7. Per germline, CDR1 DFQATT and CDR2 SNEGSKA (reference sequence). DNA for the CDR3: TGCAGTGCTAGGCGCCTAGCGGGAGCTGCCCAGTACTTC. Translating gives CSARRLAGAAQYF.

This clonotype appeared many times. The genes are TRBV29-1 and TRBJ2-5; 9 nucleotides agree with TRBD1. The CDR3 covers 12 residues. The germline V gene encodes CDR1 SQVTM and CDR2 ANQGSEA. The CDR3 protein is CSLGQGRETQYF. CDR3 sequence (DNA): TGCAGTCTGGGACAGGGACGAGAGACCCAGTACTTC.

This clonotype was seen just once. The CDR3 does not close with the conserved phenylalanine or tryptophan, likely indicating a read error. The chain joins TRBV24-1 to TRBJ2-3; TRBD1 might be the D (6 bases). The V gene lost 9 bases and the J gene lost 2 bases, with 11 bases spanning the gap. The CDR3 extends over 13 amino acids. Germline-derived CDR1 and CDR2 are KGHDR and SFDVKD. CDR3: CATGPGDTDTQYL. CDR3 in DNA: TGTGCCACCGGGCCAGGGGACACAGATACGCAGTATTTA.

In its sample, this clonotype was seen many times. This rearrangement joins TRBV6-1 to TRBJ1-3; D is ambiguous. This CDR3 comprises 16 residues. The germline V gene encodes CDR1 MNHNS and CDR2 SASEGT. V was cut by 2 bases and J by 4 bases, with 15 bases left in between. CDR3 in amino acids: CASSERDFRRGNTIYF. In nucleotides, the CDR3 is TGTGCCAGCAGTGAACGGGATTTTAGGCGGGGAAACACCATATATTTT.

Worth noting for this clonotype: One base away lies a much larger clone, so this may be a sequencing read error. The chain has TRBV5-1 and TRBJ1-2; no firm D call. The CDR3 runs to 13 residues. The germline CDR1 and CDR2 sequences are SGHRS and YFSETQ. Here the CDR3 DNA reads TGCGCCAGCAGCAACGAGGGTGGATATGGCTACCCCTTC. It yields the protein CASSNEGGYGYPF.

The chain combines TRBV28 with TRBJ2-7; 9 nucleotides line up with TRBD2. The CDR3 contains 14 residues. The V segment lost 3 bases and the J segment 6 bases; nucleotides outside the gene matches: 6. CDR1 and CDR2 from the germline V gene are MDHEN and SYDVKM. The CDR3 DNA reads TGTGCCAGCAGTTTTACAGCGGGAGGTTCCGAGCAGTACTTC. Amino acid sequence: CASSFTAGGSEQYF.

This clonotype was seen ten or more times. The chain links TRBV28 to TRBJ2-1, with D tentatively TRBD1 (7 bases). V was clipped by 3 bases and J by 7 bases, with 13 bases between them. The CDR3 consists of 14 residues. CDR1 and CDR2 (germline): MDHEN, SYDVKM. Here the CDR3 DNA reads TGTGCCAGCAGTTTCACCAGGGGGGTGAATGAGCAGTTCTTC. Protein product: CASSFTRGVNEQFF.

Only a few counts were recorded for this clonotype. The rearrangement links TRBV7-9 to TRBJ2-7, with a weak D call TRBD1 (5 bases). Trimming shortened V by 4 bases and J by 3 bases, and 10 bases separated the two germline ends. Per the germline V gene, CDR1 is SEHNR and CDR2 is FQNEAQ (reference sequence). This CDR3 region has 13 residues. The CDR3 DNA follows: TGTGCCAGCAGCTCGACAGAAGTCTACGAGCAGTACTTC. Protein product: CASSSTEVYEQYF.

This clonotype showed up just a few times. The chain is built from TRBV27 and TRBJ2-5, with 9 bases fitting TRBD1. V lost 5 bases, J lost 5 bases, and 9 bases stayed unmatched. The CDR3 runs to 15 residues. CDR1 MNHEY and CDR2 SMNVEV come from the germline V gene (reference sequence). CDR3 nucleotides: TGTGCCAGCAGTGCCGCGGACAGGGGTGTGGAGACCCAGTACTTC. As protein: CASSAADRGVETQYF.

The table lists this clonotype with a few counts. The chain recombines TRBV7-8 with TRBJ1-4, with a weak D call TRBD1 (6 bases). CDR1 and CDR2 from the germline V gene are SGHVS and FQNEAQ. The CDR3 sequence is 15 residues long. V gave up 6 bases and J gave up 10 bases, with 21 bases separating them. CDR3 DNA: TGTGCCAGCAGGGGAGGGGGTCCCGAGAGAGGAAAACTGTTTTTT. Its translation is CASRGGGPERGKLFF.

This chain joins TRBV5-1 and TRBJ2-1; TRBD2 aligns across 11 bases. Germline-derived CDR1 and CDR2 are SGHRS and YFSETQ. This CDR3 comprises 18 residues. J gave up 10 bases and V 0 bases, and 15 bases lay outside the gene matches. CDR3 residues: CASSLALAGASRDREQFF. The CDR3 DNA sequence: TGCGCCAGCAGCTTGGCACTAGCGGGAGCATCTCGAGACCGCGAGCAGTTCTTC.

The sample holds many counts of this clonotype. The chain joins TRBV29-1 to TRBJ2-1, with D possibly TRBD2 on 7 matching bases. The V end lost 6 bases, the J end lost 7 bases, and 19 bases lay between the germline ends. In germline, CDR1 is SQVTM, CDR2 ANQGSEA. The CDR3 is 14 amino acids. CDR3 DNA: TGCAGCGTGGCAGGGGCGGGAGACCCTAATGAGCAGTTCTTC. This sequence encodes CSVAGAGDPNEQFF.

The V and J genes are TRBV7-6 and TRBJ2-1; D may be TRBD1 (5 bases). Per germline, CDR1 SGHVS and CDR2 FNYEAQ. This CDR3 region has 16 residues. Trimming pared 4 bases from V and 7 bases from J, leaving 20 bases between. DNA of the CDR3: TGTGCCAGCAGCTCCTTCCGGGTCAGGGATAAGAATGAGCAGTTCTTC. Its protein product is CASSSFRVRDKNEQFF. The full variable domain, in which reference TRBV7-6 and TRBJ2-1 provide the parts outside the CDR3, is GAGVSQSPRYKVTKRGQDVALRCDPISGHVSLYWYRQALGQGPEFLTYFNYEAQQDKSGLPNDRFSAERPEGSISTLTIQRTEQRDSAMYRCASSSFRVRDKNEQFFGPGTRLTVL.

This clonotype has ten or more counts. V gene TRBV5-1 combines with J gene TRBJ1-2; D call uncertain. V lost 6 bases and J 4 bases, leaving 16 bases between the germline ends. The CDR3 runs to 14 residues. Germline CDR1 is SGHRS and CDR2 is YFSETQ. The CDR3 is CASKVTQNVYGYTF. Here the CDR3 DNA reads TGCGCCAGCAAGGTCACACAGAACGTCTATGGCTACACCTTC.